This T cell receptor (beta chain) is drawn from a study of cytomegalovirus exposure and HLA in healthy donors. Whole-study context: Drawn from HLA-typed donors, around 85 million unique TCRs were held in an early data release.

PCR employed 60 Vbeta and 13 Jbeta primers. Only in-frame clones appear in the TCRdb table, and some are missing; sequencing was by immunoSEQ multiplex PCR. In the table there are over 100,000 clones, 76% of which are singletons. This clone was observed a single time. The receptor was isolated from a woman between 45 and 65 years old in good health and CMV-seropositive. Sequencing was performed on PBMCs.

CDR3 loop: CASSERRGHGYTF. The CDR3, as DNA: TGTGCCAGCAGTGAGAGGAGGGGCCATGGCTACACCTTC. The chain links TRBV25-1 to TRBJ1-2; tentatively, D is TRBD1 (5 bases). V was cut by 3 bases and J by 6 bases, with 11 bases left in between. CDR1 is MGHDK, CDR2 SYGVNS, per germline. The CDR3 has 13 residues.